Listed below are T cell receptor beta chains from one sample, sequenced in a study of blood T cell repertoires in COVID-19. Clones were read by immunoSEQ multiplex PCR, and TCRdb kept only the in-frame ones, dropping some. The table lists some 70,000 clones, about 80% of them singletons, with roughly 4.8% in the top ten. Sequenced material: peripheral blood. These receptors all stem from a woman aged 60-75 years with acute or convalescent COVID-19. CDR3s leave out the opening cysteine and the closing phenylalanine or tryptophan.

J gene,V gene,CDR3 protein
TRBJ2-7,TRBV2,ASRRGTGGAYEQY
TRBJ2-2,TRBV6-5,ASSFLAGGLAGELF
TRBJ1-6,TRBV6-6,ASSYRGNSPLH
TRBJ1-1,TRBV7-9,ASSLMGQGVYSAEAF
TRBJ1-2,TRBV5-8,ASSFRDITNYGYT
TRBJ1-1,TRBV7-9,ASSPGTGRGAF
TRBJ2-3,TRBV27,ASSLQGPDTQY
TRBJ1-3,TRBV9,ASSVGQASGNTIY
TRBJ2-5,TRBV12-3/TRBV12-4,ASSPGLMVTQY
TRBJ2-1,TRBV18,ASSRTSGAYNEQF
TRBJ1-1,TRBV12-3/TRBV12-4,ASRKTANTEAF
TRBJ1-1,TRBV19,ASSIGGGRNTEAF
TRBJ2-3,TRBV19,ASKELAGGETDTQY
TRBJ1-2,TRBV15,ATSLQGSTYYGYT
TRBJ1-6,TRBV10-3,AIHDPGNNSPLH
TRBJ1-1,TRBV11-2,ASSLAPGVYTEAF
TRBJ1-2,TRBV28,ASQTGRPDGYT
TRBJ1-1,TRBV11-2,ASRSRDSTYHTEAF
TRBJ2-3,TRBV6-6,ASNAPGQDTQY
TRBJ2-7,TRBV5-1,ASSSSGAQTYEQY
TRBJ2-3,TRBV6-1,ASSENPGTSTDTQY
TRBJ2-7,TRBV7-9,ASSLQGGIYEQY
TRBJ1-3,TRBV5-1,ASSLAPGLAGNTIY
TRBJ1-3,TRBV6-5,ASRHTGTPGNTIY
TRBJ2-3,TRBV9,ASSVDATGGVKDTQY
TRBJ2-1,TRBV11-2,ASSLWSGGSKGNEQF
TRBJ2-2,TRBV5-1,ASSLQGAEGAGELF